Listed here are 17 T cell receptor beta chains from one sample, sequenced in a study of blood T cell repertoires in COVID-19. The repertoire was sequenced with immunoSEQ multiplex PCR; TCRdb's copy has only in-frame clones and lacks some. The sample consists of 200,000 or so clones, over 80% of them appearing once. Sequenced material: peripheral blood. All receptors derive from a woman in her 30s with acute or convalescent COVID-19.

The CDR3 nucleotides read TGCGCCAGCAGCTTGGCAGGGGATAACTATGGCTACACCTTC. Translating gives CASSLAGDNYGYTF. The chain joins TRBV5-1 to TRBJ1-2; maybe TRBD1 (6 bases). This CDR3 region has 14 residues. Trimming shortened V by 0 bases and J by 1 base, and 7 bases separated the two germline ends. The V gene's germline CDR1 is SGHRS and CDR2 YFSETQ.

This clone was seen many times. The chain recombines TRBV30 with TRBJ2-2; D is ambiguous. The CDR3 totals 14 residues. Germline assignment: CDR1 GTSNPN and CDR2 SVGIG (reference sequence). The V end was cut by 4 bases, the J end by 3 bases, with 12 bases between. CDR3 loop: CAWNKVQYTGELFF. In DNA form, the CDR3 reads TGTGCCTGGAACAAAGTACAGTACACCGGGGAGCTGTTTTTT.

V gene TRBV30 combines with J gene TRBJ1-2, with 7 nucleotides matching TRBD1. CDR3 length: 13 amino acids. V lost 3 bases and J lost 4; bases outside the gene matches: 5. CDR1 and CDR2 (germline): GTSNPN, SVGIG (reference sequence). The CDR3 reads CAWSDRAAYGYTF. CDR3 bases: TGTGCCTGGAGCGACAGGGCGGCCTATGGCTACACCTTC. Combining the CDR3 with reference TRBV30 and TRBJ1-2 gives the whole variable domain SQTIHQWPATLVQPVGSPLSLECTVEGTSNPNLYWYRQAAGRGLQLLFYSVGIGQISSEVPQNLSASRPQDRQFILSSKKLLLSDSGFYLCAWSDRAAYGYTFGSGTRLTVV.

This clone was observed a few times. The chain couples TRBV7-3 to TRBJ1-1; D is unclear. The CDR3 sequence is 13 residues long. With 1 base removed from V and 2 bases from J, the gap between germline ends came to 5 bases. Germline CDR1 is SGHTA and CDR2 is FQGTGA. The DNA of the CDR3 is TGTGCCAGCAGCTTAATCCCAAACACTGAAGCTTTCTTT. It specifies CASSLIPNTEAFF.

The chain recombines TRBV5-4 with TRBJ1-1; TRBD1 aligns across 9 bases. Germline CDR1 and CDR2: SGHNT and YYREEE (reference sequence). After removal of 3 bases from V and 2 bases from J, the junction contained 8 bases not matched to a gene. The CDR3 is made up of 16 amino acids. Here the CDR3 reads CASSSIGTGFNTEAFF. The CDR3 nucleotides read TGTGCCAGCAGCTCGATCGGGACAGGGTTTAACACTGAAGCTTTCTTT.

The chain has TRBV27 and TRBJ1-1, with a tentative D call TRBD1 (5 bases). This CDR3 spans 14 amino acids. V lost 3 bases and J lost 4, with 12 bases in between. The germline V gene has CDR1 MNHEY and CDR2 SMNVEV (reference sequence). In DNA, the CDR3 is TGTGCCAGCAGTTTTCAGGGTGTGGGCACTGAAGCTTTCTTT. Its protein is CASSFQGVGTEAFF.

V is TRBV28 and J is TRBJ2-2; TRBD2 matches 8 bases. CDR3 length: 15 amino acids. Unmatched junction bases numbered 1, after V lost 0 bases and J lost 4 bases. Looked up from germline, CDR1 is MDHEN and CDR2 is SYDVKM. The CDR3 here is CASSLWRGVTGELFF. CDR3 nucleotide sequence: TGTGCCAGCAGTTTATGGCGGGGGGTCACCGGGGAGCTGTTTTTT.

This chain uses TRBV19 with TRBJ2-3; perhaps TRBD2 as D (5 bases). The CDR3 consists of 14 residues. In germline, CDR1 is LNHDA, CDR2 SQIVND (reference sequence). Trimming pared 5 bases from V and 1 base from J, leaving 10 bases between. CDR3 nucleotides: TGTGCCAGTAGTCCGAGGGTGGGCACAGATACGCAGTATTTT. This sequence encodes CASSPRVGTDTQYF.

The rearrangement links TRBV23-1 to TRBJ1-2; 7 bases line up with TRBD1. TRBV23-1 is known as an ORF, though its function is uncertain. With 2 bases clipped from V and 5 bases from J, the junction kept 2 bases outside the gene matches. The CDR3 length is 13 residues. CDR3 amino acids: CASSQPGQYGYTF. The CDR3, as DNA: TGCGCCAGCAGTCAACCGGGACAGTATGGCTACACCTTC.

This chain connects TRBV19 to TRBJ1-2; D may be TRBD1 (5 bases). The germline V and J ends were trimmed by 6 bases and 3 bases, with 23 bases remaining between them. This CDR3 is 17 amino acids long. Germline V lookup: CDR1 LNHDA, CDR2 SQIVND (reference sequence). The CDR3 spells CASRRSQGSIGHYGYTF. For the CDR3, the DNA is TGTGCCAGTAGGCGCAGCCAGGGTAGTATCGGGCACTATGGCTACACCTTC.

This clone was picked up a small number of times. The chain is built from TRBV4-3 and TRBJ2-1; 8 nucleotides line up with TRBD2. Germline-derived CDR1 and CDR2 are LGHNA and YSLEER. The CDR3 has 15 amino acids. V lost 2 bases, J lost 6 bases, and 6 bases stayed unmatched. The CDR3 protein is CASSQSTGRGNEQFF. The CDR3 DNA follows: TGCGCCAGCAGCCAATCCACCGGGAGGGGCAATGAGCAGTTCTTC.

This clone was counted a few times. J is TRBJ1-1 and V is TRBV9, with TRBD1 as a possible D gene (6 bases). The V gene lost 2 bases and the J gene lost 1 base, with 9 bases spanning the gap. The CDR3 sequence is 14 residues long. Germline V lookup: CDR1 SGDLS, CDR2 YYNGEE. The CDR3 region has the DNA TGTGCCAGCAGCGTCCAGGGGACGAACACTGAAGCTTTCTTT. Translating it yields CASSVQGTNTEAFF.

This clone was found a few times. The chain links TRBV10-2 to TRBJ1-3; D is undetermined. Germline V gene sequence: CDR1 WSHSY, CDR2 SAAADI. This CDR3 comprises 13 residues. Trimming left V 0 bases short and J 5 bases short, with 5 bases between. The DNA of the CDR3 is TGCGCCAGCAGTGAGTCTGGGCGAAACACCATATATTTT. This translates into CASSESGRNTIYF.

The CDR3 protein is CASSLGGRSYEQYF. CDR3 DNA sequence: TGTGCCAGCAGCTTGGGCGGTAGGTCCTACGAGCAGTACTTC. The rearrangement uses TRBV5-8 and TRBJ2-7; no reliable D call. The CDR3 totals 14 residues. Germline V gene data show CDR1 as SGHTS and CDR2 as YDEGEE. The V end was cut by 0 bases, the J end by 1 base, with 8 bases between. Together with reference TRBV5-8 and TRBJ2-7, the CDR3 gives the full variable domain: EAGVTQSPTHLIKTRGQQATLRCSPISGHTSVYWYQQALGLGLQFLLWYDEGEERNRGNFPPRFSGRQFPNYSSELNVNALELEDSALYLCASSLGGRSYEQYFGPGTRLTVT.

V is TRBV4-2 and J is TRBJ1-2; 8 bases agree with TRBD1. There are 14 residues in the CDR3. V lost 4 bases to trimming and J lost 6 bases; unmatched junction nucleotides: 7. Germline lookup yields CDR1 LGHNA and CDR2 YNFKEQ. The CDR3 DNA sequence: TGTGCCAGCAGCCTACGGACAGGGACAAATGGCTACACCTTC. Encoded protein: CASSLRTGTNGYTF.

J is TRBJ2-5 and V is TRBV7-8, with D uncertain. Germline values: CDR1 SGHVS, CDR2 FQNEAQ. V gave up 5 bases and J gave up 5 bases, with 12 bases separating them. This CDR3 is 13 amino acids long. DNA for the CDR3: TGTGCCAGCAGCGCCGAGAGTTGGGAGACCCAGTACTTC. This sequence encodes CASSAESWETQYF.

The V and J genes are TRBV11-2 and TRBJ1-1; TRBD1 matches 7 bases. Germline V gene lookup returns CDR1 SGHAT and CDR2 FQNNGV. V lost 5 bases, J lost 1 base, and 7 bases stayed unmatched. This CDR3 has 15 residues. CDR3 DNA sequence: TGTGCCAGCAGCGCCACGGGACAGCCGAACACTGAAGCTTTCTTT. This translates into CASSATGQPNTEAFF.